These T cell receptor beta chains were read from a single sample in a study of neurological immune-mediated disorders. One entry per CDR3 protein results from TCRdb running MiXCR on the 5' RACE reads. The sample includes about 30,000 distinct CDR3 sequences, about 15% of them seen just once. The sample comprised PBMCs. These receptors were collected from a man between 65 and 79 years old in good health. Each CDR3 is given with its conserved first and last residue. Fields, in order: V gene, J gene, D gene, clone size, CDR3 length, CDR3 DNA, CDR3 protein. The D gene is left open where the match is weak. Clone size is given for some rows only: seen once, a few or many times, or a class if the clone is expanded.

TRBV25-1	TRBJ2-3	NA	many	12	TGTGCCAGCAGTGATGGAGCAGATACGCAGTATTTT	CASSDGADTQYF
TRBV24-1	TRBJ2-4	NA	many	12	TGTGCCACCAGTGATTATGAAGACATTCAGTACTTC	CATSDYEDIQYF
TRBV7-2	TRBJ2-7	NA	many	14	TGTGCCAGCAGCTCACGCGGCTACTCCTACGAGCAGTACTTC	CASSSRGYSYEQYF
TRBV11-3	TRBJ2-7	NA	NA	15	TGTGCCAGCAGCTTAGGGGGGAACTCTTCCTACGAGCAGTACTTC	CASSLGGNSSYEQYF
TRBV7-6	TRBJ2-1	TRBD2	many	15	TGTGCCAGCTCCCGGGGACTAGCAGCCTACAATGAGCAGTTCTTC	CASSRGLAAYNEQFF
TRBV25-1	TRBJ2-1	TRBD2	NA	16	TGTGCCAGCAGTGATTTCAAGGCGGGAGGGTCTAATGAGCAGTTCTTC	CASSDFKAGGSNEQFF
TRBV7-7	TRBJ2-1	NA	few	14	TGTGCCAGCAGCCGGCTACAGGATTACAATGAGCAGTTCTTC	CASSRLQDYNEQFF
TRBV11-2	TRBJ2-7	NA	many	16	TGTGCCAGCAGCTTAGATGGCGGGGCAGGGATCGACGAGCAGTACTTC	CASSLDGGAGIDEQYF
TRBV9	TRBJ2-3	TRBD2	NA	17	TGTGCCAGCAGCGTAGACCTAGTAGCGGGGATCCCAGATACGCAGTATTTT	CASSVDLVAGIPDTQYF
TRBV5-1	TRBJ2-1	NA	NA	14	TGCGCCAGCAGCTTGGGGGGAGCCAGCCGTGAGCAGTTCTTC	CASSLGGASREQFF
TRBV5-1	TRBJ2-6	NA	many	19	TGCGCCAGCAGCTTCGATGCCGGCGGCCTGAGCTCTGGGGCCAACGTCCTGACTTTC	CASSFDAGGLSSGANVLTF
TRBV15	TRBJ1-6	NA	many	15	TGTGCCACCAGCAGGGTGGGGGGAAGTAATTCACCCCTCCACTTT	CATSRVGGSNSPLHF
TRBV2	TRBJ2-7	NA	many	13	TGTGCCAGCAGTGGGTTGGAGGGGTACGAGCAGTACTTC	CASSGLEGYEQYF
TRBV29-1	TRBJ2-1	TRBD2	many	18	TGCAGCGTTCGGACCGGGACTAGCGGGAGGGCCAGGTACAATGAGCAGTTCTTC	CSVRTGTSGRARYNEQFF
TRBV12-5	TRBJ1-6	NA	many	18	TGTGCTAGTGGTTTGGTACTAGGGGGGCAGGCAGCCAATTCACCCCTCCACTTT	CASGLVLGGQAANSPLHF
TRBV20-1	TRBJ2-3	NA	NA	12	TGCAGTGCGAGGACTACTTCAGATACGCAGTATTTT	CSARTTSDTQYF
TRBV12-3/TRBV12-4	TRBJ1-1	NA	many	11	TGTGCCAGCAGTTTAGTGGGAGAAGCTTTCTTT	CASSLVGEAFF
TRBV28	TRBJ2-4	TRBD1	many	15	TGTGCCAGCCGCCGGCTGGGACAGGGGTCGAACATTCAGTACTTC	CASRRLGQGSNIQYF
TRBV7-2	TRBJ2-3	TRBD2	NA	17	TGTGCCAGCAGCTCCGGACTAGCGGGGGGGCCTACAGATACGCAGTATTTT	CASSSGLAGGPTDTQYF
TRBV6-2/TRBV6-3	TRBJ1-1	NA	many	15	TGTGCCAGCAGGCGCGGCGGGGGGGTATCCACTGAAGCTTTCTTT	CASRRGGGVSTEAFF
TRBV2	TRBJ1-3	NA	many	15	TGTGCCAGCAGTGGTGGACAGATCTCTGGAAACACCATATATTTT	CASSGGQISGNTIYF
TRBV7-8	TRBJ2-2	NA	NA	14	TGTGCCAGCAGCTTCGGGAGTAACACCGGGGAGCTGTTTTTT	CASSFGSNTGELFF
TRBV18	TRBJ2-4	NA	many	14	TGTGCCAGCTCACCATCAGAGGCCAAAAACATTCAGTACTTC	CASSPSEAKNIQYF
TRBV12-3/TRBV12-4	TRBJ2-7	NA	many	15	TGTGCCAGCAGTTTAGGGTTGAACAGCAACTACGAGCAGTACTTC	CASSLGLNSNYEQYF
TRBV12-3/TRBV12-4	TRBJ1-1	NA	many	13	TGTGCCAGCAGTCCCTGGCCGGGTTCTGAAGCTTTCTTT	CASSPWPGSEAFF
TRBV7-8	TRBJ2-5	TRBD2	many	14	TGTGCCAGCAGATTTAGCGGGGGGGCGGAGACCCAGTACTTC	CASRFSGGAETQYF
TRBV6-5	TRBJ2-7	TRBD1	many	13	TGTGCCAGCAGTGAGACAGGGGACTACGAGCAGTACTTC	CASSETGDYEQYF
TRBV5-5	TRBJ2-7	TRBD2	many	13	TGTGCCACGGCGGGGGGCCTTACCTACGAGCAGTACTTC	CATAGGLTYEQYF
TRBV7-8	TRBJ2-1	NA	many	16	TGTGCCAGCAACCTAGGGGGGGGGGAATCCTACAATGAGCAGTTCTTC	CASNLGGGESYNEQFF
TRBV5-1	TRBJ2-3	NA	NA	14	TGCGCCAGCAGCCTCAACAGTCCCCCAGATACGCAGTATTTT	CASSLNSPPDTQYF
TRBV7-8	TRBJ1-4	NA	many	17	TGTGCCAGCAGTTCTGACAGGTTTACGGCAACTAATGAAAAACTGTTTTTT	CASSSDRFTATNEKLFF
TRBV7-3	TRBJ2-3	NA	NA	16	TGTGCCAGCAGCTCAGGGGGGGAGGGTCCTATGAATACGCAGTATTTT	CASSSGGEGPMNTQYF
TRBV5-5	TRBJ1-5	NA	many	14	TGTGCCAGCAGCCCCCGCGACGGTTTTGAGCCCCAGCATTTT	CASSPRDGFEPQHF